The 26 T cell receptor beta chains below all came from one sample that was sequenced in a study of yellow fever vaccine responses in identical twins. Using its own MiXCR run on the RT-PCR reads, TCRdb lists one record per CDR3 protein. The sample shows thousands of distinct CDR3 sequences, 70% to 90% of them seen only once. Sequenced material: T cells from blood (PBMCs), unsorted or a sorted subset (not recorded which), taken before or after yellow fever vaccination (not recorded which). All receptors derive from a woman younger than 35 who received the yellow fever vaccine.

This clonotype is a singleton in its sample. The rearrangement links TRBV29-1 to TRBJ2-1; TRBD2 matches at 7 bases. The CDR3 length is 12 residues. Per germline, CDR1 SQVTM and CDR2 ANQGSEA. CDR3 loop: CITSVPDNEQFF. In DNA form, the CDR3 reads TGCATCACTAGCGTCCCCGACAATGAGCAGTTCTTC.

The V and J genes are TRBV5-5 and TRBJ2-2; D may match TRBD1 or TRBD2 (5 bases each). The V gene lost 6 bases and the J gene lost 4 bases, with 22 bases spanning the gap. The CDR3 is made up of 17 amino acids. Germline CDR1 is SGHKS and CDR2 is YYEKEE (reference sequence). DNA for the CDR3: TGTGCCAGCACTATCATCGGCCGTGGGGGTCTCACCGGGGAGCTGTTTTTT. It yields the protein CASTIIGRGGLTGELFF.

The gene calls are TRBV28 and TRBJ2-1, with a tentative D call TRBD2 (5 bases). The length of the CDR3 is 17 residues. Trimming stripped 2 bases from V and 1 base from J, with 15 bases between. Germline CDR1 reads MDHEN; CDR2 reads SYDVKM. CDR3 sequence: CASSLIGLGKSYNEQFF. CDR3 sequence (DNA): TGTGCCAGCAGTTTAATCGGTCTCGGGAAGTCCTACAATGAGCAGTTCTTC.

This chain connects TRBV11-2 to TRBJ2-3; perhaps TRBD2 as D (6 bases). CDR3 size: 17 residues. The germline CDR1 and CDR2 sequences are SGHAT and FQNNGV. The germline V and J ends were trimmed by 3 bases and 2 bases, with 18 bases remaining between them. The CDR3 loop reads CASSFRAPGLITDTQYF. The DNA of the CDR3 is TGTGCCAGCAGCTTCCGGGCCCCGGGACTTATCACAGATACGCAGTATTTT.

The CDR3 spells CASSVGVSGELFF. DNA of the CDR3: TGTGCCAGCAGCGTAGGAGTCTCCGGGGAGCTGTTTTTT. This chain connects TRBV9 to TRBJ2-2, with D uncertain. This CDR3 comprises 13 residues. CDR1 is SGDLS and CDR2 is YYNGEE in the germline V gene. V lost 0 bases to trimming and J lost 6 bases, with 6 bases between them.

V usage is TRBV7-3 and J usage is TRBJ1-1, with D possibly being TRBD1 (6 bases). V was trimmed by 0 bases and J by 4 bases, leaving 12 bases between them. The CDR3 has 15 amino acids. Germline V gives CDR1 SGHTA, CDR2 FQGTGA. The CDR3 is CASSLTGTQPTEAFF. Written as DNA, the CDR3 is TGTGCCAGCAGCTTAACCGGGACACAACCCACTGAAGCTTTCTTT.

Comments on this clonotype: Relative to the germline gene, one junction end is altered; a read error may explain this. V usage is TRBV7-9 and J usage is TRBJ2-7; D remains ambiguous. CDR3 length equals 12 residues. CDR1 SEHNR and CDR2 FQNEAQ come from the germline V gene (reference sequence). CDR3 nucleotides: TGTTCCAGCAGCGCGTTCTCCTACGAGCAGTACTTC. This codes for CSSSAFSYEQYF.

The chain links TRBV3-1 to TRBJ2-7, with D possibly called TRBD1 or TRBD2 (5 bases each). CDR1 and CDR2 from the germline V gene are LGHDT and YNNKEL (reference sequence). Trimming took 5 bases from V and 2 from J, leaving 13 bases between them. The CDR3 totals 14 residues. The CDR3 is CASSSGTATYEQYF. The CDR3 DNA reads as TGTGCCAGCAGCTCCGGGACGGCTACCTACGAGCAGTACTTC.

This chain links TRBV6-1 with TRBJ1-1; D ambiguous. Germline V gene lookup returns CDR1 MNHNS and CDR2 SASEGT. Trimming cost V 2 bases and J 7 bases, with 11 bases left between them. The CDR3 length is 13 residues. The CDR3 coding sequence is TGTGCCAGCAGTGAATCAATGACGGATGAAGCTTTCTTT. Translating it yields CASSESMTDEAFF.

J is TRBJ2-7 and V is TRBV12-3 or TRBV12-4; 12 bases are shared with TRBD2. V was pared by 0 bases and J by 3 bases, with 9 bases of the junction left unmatched. This CDR3 contains 18 residues. The CDR3 protein is CASSLALAGGPLDYEQYF. The CDR3 nucleotides read TGTGCCAGCAGTTTAGCCCTAGCGGGAGGGCCGTTGGACTACGAGCAGTACTTC.

The J gene is TRBJ2-7, the V gene TRBV2; tentatively, D is TRBD1 (6 bases). Trimming took 5 bases from V and 4 from J, leaving 18 bases between them. The germline gives CDR1 SNHLY, CDR2 FYNNEI. The CDR3 spans 15 residues. CDR3: CASSPDVGTPYEQYF. The CDR3 region has the DNA TGTGCCAGCAGTCCCGACGTAGGGACACCATACGAGCAGTACTTC.

The V gene is TRBV11-2, the J gene TRBJ2-5; the match to TRBD2 covers 7 bases. CDR3 length: 17 residues. In germline, CDR1 is SGHAT, CDR2 FQNNGV. V lost 1 base to trimming and J lost 5 bases; unmatched junction nucleotides: 13. The CDR3 protein is CASSLGRDYPGGETQYF. Here the CDR3 DNA reads TGTGCCAGCAGCTTAGGAAGGGACTATCCAGGTGGGGAGACCCAGTACTTC.

The V call is TRBV20-1, the J call TRBJ1-2; possibly TRBD1 for D (6 bases). Trimming stripped 2 bases from V and 2 bases from J, with 12 bases between. Per germline, CDR1 DFQATT and CDR2 SNEGSKA (reference sequence). CDR3 length equals 14 residues. The CDR3 loop reads CSARKQGGNYGYTF. The CDR3 DNA follows: TGCAGTGCTAGAAAACAGGGCGGCAACTATGGCTACACCTTC.

The sample holds a few counts of this clonotype. The CDR3 loop reads CASSQGPSDRRNTIYF. In DNA, the CDR3 is TGCGCCAGCAGCCAAGGTCCAAGTGACCGCCGAAACACCATATATTTT. The chain is built from TRBV4-1 and TRBJ1-3, with no clear D. Trimming took 1 base from V and 5 from J, leaving 15 bases between them. Germline V gene sequence: CDR1 MGHRA, CDR2 YSYEKL. The CDR3 totals 16 residues.

This clonotype was counted a few times. The chain has TRBV2 and TRBJ1-6; D gene uncertain. Germline V gene sequence: CDR1 SNHLY, CDR2 FYNNEI. The CDR3 has 13 residues. The V end was cut by 7 bases, the J end by 7 bases, with 11 bases between. The CDR3 DNA follows: TGTGCCAGCACGGAACAGAACAATTCACCCCTCCACTTT. Amino acid sequence: CASTEQNNSPLHF.

This chain links TRBV11-2 with TRBJ2-1; 11 bases line up with TRBD2. Trimming at V came to 5 bases and at J to 5 bases, leaving 5 bases not matched to a gene. The CDR3 length is 15 residues. Germline V gene sequence: CDR1 SGHAT, CDR2 FQNNGV. The CDR3 loop is CASSPTSGTDNEQFF. In DNA, the CDR3 is TGTGCCAGCAGCCCGACTAGCGGGACCGACAATGAGCAGTTCTTC.

The chain joins TRBV7-3 to TRBJ2-7; no definite D call. CDR1 and CDR2 from the germline V gene are SGHTA and FQGTGA. The CDR3 contains 13 residues. Trimming removed 6 bases at V and 7 bases at J, with 16 bases between. CDR3: CASSLKGGLEQYF. The CDR3 coding sequence is TGTGCCAGCAGTCTCAAGGGCGGATTGGAGCAGTACTTC.

The J gene is TRBJ2-7, the V gene TRBV3-1; TRBD2 aligns across 8 bases. CDR3 size: 15 residues. Trimming cost V 4 bases and J 1 base; bases outside gene matches: 6. Germline V gives CDR1 LGHDT, CDR2 YNNKEL (reference sequence). CDR3 amino acids: CASSLGLASSYEQYF. CDR3 in DNA: TGTGCCAGCAGCCTCGGACTAGCAAGTTCCTACGAGCAGTACTTC.

V gene TRBV11-2 combines with J gene TRBJ2-5; TRBD2 matches 7 bases. Germline V lookup: CDR1 SGHAT, CDR2 FQNNGV. Unmatched junction bases numbered 16, after V lost 4 bases and J lost 5 bases. CDR3 length: 17 residues. For the CDR3, the DNA is TGTGCCAGCAGCTCCCAAGGACTAGGAGTATCTAGGGAGACCCAGTACTTC. This translates into CASSSQGLGVSRETQYF.

This chain joins TRBV2 and TRBJ2-1, with TRBD2 as a possible D gene (5 bases). V was trimmed by 5 bases and J by 5 bases, leaving 13 bases between them. Germline assignment: CDR1 SNHLY and CDR2 FYNNEI. The CDR3 is 14 residues long. This chain's CDR3 is CASSSGPGNNEQFF. In DNA form, the CDR3 reads TGTGCCAGCAGTTCGGGCCCCGGGAACAATGAGCAGTTCTTC.

The chain recombines TRBV11-1 with TRBJ1-1; tentative D call: TRBD1 (5 bases). This CDR3 has 15 residues. The germline V gene encodes CDR1 SGHAT and CDR2 FQDESV (reference sequence). The V and J ends lost 5 bases and 5 bases respectively, with 18 bases between them. The CDR3 loop reads CASSALQGEGTEAFF. The DNA of the CDR3 is TGTGCCAGCAGCGCCCTCCAGGGAGAGGGTACTGAAGCTTTCTTT.

The V and J genes are TRBV7-9 and TRBJ1-1; D gene unclear. There are 14 residues in the CDR3. Germline V gene sequence: CDR1 SEHNR, CDR2 FQNEAQ (reference sequence). With 2 bases removed from V and 4 bases from J, the gap between germline ends came to 11 bases. CDR3 loop: CASSLRELRTEAFF. CDR3 bases: TGTGCCAGCAGCTTAAGAGAACTACGCACTGAAGCTTTCTTT.

The chain combines TRBV3-1 with TRBJ1-4; no firm D call. V was trimmed by 6 bases and J by 8 bases, leaving 13 bases between them. The CDR3 runs to 13 residues. The germline V gene encodes CDR1 LGHDT and CDR2 YNNKEL (reference sequence). CDR3 residues: CASSPRAAEKLFF. The CDR3 DNA follows: TGTGCCAGCAGTCCGCGGGCCGCGGAAAAACTGTTTTTT.

The CDR3 reads CASSQTGGYGYTF. Here the CDR3 DNA reads TGTGCCAGCAGTCAGACAGGGGGCTATGGCTACACCTTC. The V call is TRBV3-1, the J call TRBJ1-2; 9 nucleotides align to TRBD1. The J segment lost 4 bases and the V segment lost 6 bases, leaving 3 bases of the junction unmatched. Germline V CDR1 and CDR2: LGHDT, YNNKEL (reference sequence). The CDR3 extends over 13 amino acids.

The V gene is TRBV5-6, the J gene TRBJ1-5; no definite D call. The V end was cut by 0 bases, the J end by 7 bases, with 8 bases between. Germline CDR1 SGHDT, CDR2 YYEEEE. The CDR3 has 13 residues. The CDR3 protein is CASSLGLIQPQHF. In DNA form, the CDR3 reads TGTGCCAGCAGCTTGGGTCTCATCCAGCCCCAGCATTTT.

For the CDR3, the DNA is TGTGCCAGCAGCTTACGAGGGGTAGATGGCTACACCTTC. Residues: CASSLRGVDGYTF. The rearrangement joins TRBV7-6 to TRBJ1-2; a possible D gene is TRBD1 (5 bases). Deletions cut 2 bases from V and 6 bases from J, with 10 bases between. CDR1 SGHVS and CDR2 FNYEAQ come from the germline V gene. This CDR3 contains 13 residues.